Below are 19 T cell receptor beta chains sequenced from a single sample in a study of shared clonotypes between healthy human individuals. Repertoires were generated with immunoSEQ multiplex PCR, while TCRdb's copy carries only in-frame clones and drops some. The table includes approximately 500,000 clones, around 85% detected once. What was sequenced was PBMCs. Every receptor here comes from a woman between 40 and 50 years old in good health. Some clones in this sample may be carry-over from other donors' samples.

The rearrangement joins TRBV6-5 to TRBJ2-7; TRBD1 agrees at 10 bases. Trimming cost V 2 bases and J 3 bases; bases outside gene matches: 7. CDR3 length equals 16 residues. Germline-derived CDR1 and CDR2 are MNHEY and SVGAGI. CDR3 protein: CASSYRGTGASYEQYF. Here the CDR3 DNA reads TGTGCCAGCAGTTACAGGGGGACAGGGGCCAGCTACGAGCAGTACTTC.

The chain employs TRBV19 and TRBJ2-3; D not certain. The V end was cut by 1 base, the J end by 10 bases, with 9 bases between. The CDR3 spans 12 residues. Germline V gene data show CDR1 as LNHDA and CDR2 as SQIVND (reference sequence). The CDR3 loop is CASSIVPTAQYF. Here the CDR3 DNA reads TGTGCCAGTAGTATAGTCCCCACCGCGCAGTATTTT.

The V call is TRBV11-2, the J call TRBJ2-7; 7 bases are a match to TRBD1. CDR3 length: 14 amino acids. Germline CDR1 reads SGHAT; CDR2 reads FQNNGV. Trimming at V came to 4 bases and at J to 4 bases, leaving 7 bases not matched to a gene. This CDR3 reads CASSYHRGPYEQYF. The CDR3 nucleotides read TGTGCCAGCAGCTACCACAGGGGACCATACGAGCAGTACTTC.

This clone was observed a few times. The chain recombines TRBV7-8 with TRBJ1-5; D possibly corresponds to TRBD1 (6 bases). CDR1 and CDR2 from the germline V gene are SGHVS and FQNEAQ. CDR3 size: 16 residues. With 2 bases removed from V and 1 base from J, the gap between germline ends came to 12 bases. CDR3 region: CASSLQGRGSNQPQHF. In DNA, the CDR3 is TGTGCCAGCAGCTTACAGGGGAGAGGGAGCAATCAGCCCCAGCATTTT.

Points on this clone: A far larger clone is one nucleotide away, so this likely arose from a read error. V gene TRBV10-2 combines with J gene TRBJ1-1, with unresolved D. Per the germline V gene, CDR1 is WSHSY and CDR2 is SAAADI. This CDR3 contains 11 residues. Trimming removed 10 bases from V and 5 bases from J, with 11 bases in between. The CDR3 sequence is CANRRDTEAFF. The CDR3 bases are TGCGCCAACAGAAGGGATACTGAAGCTTTCTTT.

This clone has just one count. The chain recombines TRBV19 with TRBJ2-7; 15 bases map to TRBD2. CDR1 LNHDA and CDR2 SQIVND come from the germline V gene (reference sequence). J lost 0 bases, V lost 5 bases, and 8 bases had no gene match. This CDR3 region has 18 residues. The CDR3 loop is CASSPRTSGRASSYEQYF. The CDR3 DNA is TGTGCCAGTAGTCCCAGGACTAGCGGGAGGGCCAGCTCCTACGAGCAGTACTTC. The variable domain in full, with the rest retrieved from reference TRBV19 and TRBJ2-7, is DGGITQSPKYLFRKEGQNVTLSCEQNLNHDAMYWYRQDPGQGLRLIYYSQIVNDFQKGDIAEGYSVSREKKESFPLTVTSAQKNPTAFYLCASSPRTSGRASSYEQYFGPGTRLTVT.

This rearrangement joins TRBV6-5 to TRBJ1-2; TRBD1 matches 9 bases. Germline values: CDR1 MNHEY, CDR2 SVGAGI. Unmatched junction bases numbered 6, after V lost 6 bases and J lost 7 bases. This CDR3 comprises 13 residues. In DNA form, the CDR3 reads TGTGCCAGCAGCCCACAGGGGGCAGGTGGCTACACCTTC. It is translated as CASSPQGAGGYTF.

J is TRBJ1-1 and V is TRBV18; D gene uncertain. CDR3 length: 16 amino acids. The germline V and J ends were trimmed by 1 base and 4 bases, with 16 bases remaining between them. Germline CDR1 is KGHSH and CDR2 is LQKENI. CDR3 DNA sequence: TGTGCCAGCTCACCACGGGATGTGAGTGATGGCACTGAAGCTTTCTTT. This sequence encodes CASSPRDVSDGTEAFF.

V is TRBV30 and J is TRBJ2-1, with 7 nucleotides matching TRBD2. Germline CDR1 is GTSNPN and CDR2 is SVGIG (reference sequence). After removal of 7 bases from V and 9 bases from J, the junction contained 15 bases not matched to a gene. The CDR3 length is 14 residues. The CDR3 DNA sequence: TGTGCCTCAACCTCCGGACTAGAACCTAGTGAGCAGTTCTTC. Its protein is CASTSGLEPSEQFF.

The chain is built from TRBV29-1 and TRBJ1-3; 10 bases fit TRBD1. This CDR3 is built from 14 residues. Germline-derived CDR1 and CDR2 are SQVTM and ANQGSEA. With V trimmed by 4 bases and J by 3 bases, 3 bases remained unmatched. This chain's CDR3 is CSVGDRGIGNTIYF. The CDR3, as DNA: TGCAGCGTTGGGGACAGGGGAATTGGAAACACCATATATTTT.

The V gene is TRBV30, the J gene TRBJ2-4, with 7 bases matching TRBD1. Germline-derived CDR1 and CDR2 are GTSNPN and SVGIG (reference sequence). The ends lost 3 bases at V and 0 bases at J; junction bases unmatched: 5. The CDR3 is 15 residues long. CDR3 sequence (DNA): TGTGCCTGGAGGGACAGGAACCTAGCCAAAAACATTCAGTACTTC. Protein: CAWRDRNLAKNIQYF.

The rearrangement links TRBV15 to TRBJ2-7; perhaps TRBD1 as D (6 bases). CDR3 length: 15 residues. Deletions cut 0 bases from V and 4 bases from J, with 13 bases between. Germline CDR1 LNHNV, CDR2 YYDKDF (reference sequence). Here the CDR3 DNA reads TGTGCCACCAGCAGAGATATGGGGGCTGTGTACGAGCAGTACTTC. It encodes CATSRDMGAVYEQYF.

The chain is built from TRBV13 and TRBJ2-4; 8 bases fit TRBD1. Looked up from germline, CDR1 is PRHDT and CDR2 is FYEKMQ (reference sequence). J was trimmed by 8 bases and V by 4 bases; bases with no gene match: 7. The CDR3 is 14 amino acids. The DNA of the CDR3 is TGTGCCAGCAGCTCTGTGGGACAGGCCGACATTCAGTACTTC. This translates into CASSSVGQADIQYF. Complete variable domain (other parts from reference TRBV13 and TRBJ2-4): AAGVIQSPRHLIKEKRETATLKCYPIPRHDTVYWYQQGPGQDPQFLISFYEKMQSDKGSIPDRFSAQQFSDYHSELNMSSLELGDSALYFCASSSVGQADIQYFGAGTRLSVL.

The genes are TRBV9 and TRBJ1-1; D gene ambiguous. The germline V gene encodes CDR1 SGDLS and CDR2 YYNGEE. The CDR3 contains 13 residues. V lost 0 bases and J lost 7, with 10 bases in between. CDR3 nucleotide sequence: TGTGCCAGCAGCGTAGGAAGAGGCGATGAAGCTTTCTTT. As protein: CASSVGRGDEAFF. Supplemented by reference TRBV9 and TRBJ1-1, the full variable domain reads DSGVTQTPKHLITATGQRVTLRCSPRSGDLSVYWYQQSLDQGLQFLIQYYNGEERAKGNILERFSAQQFPDLHSELNLSSLELGDSALYFCASSVGRGDEAFFGQGTRLTVV.

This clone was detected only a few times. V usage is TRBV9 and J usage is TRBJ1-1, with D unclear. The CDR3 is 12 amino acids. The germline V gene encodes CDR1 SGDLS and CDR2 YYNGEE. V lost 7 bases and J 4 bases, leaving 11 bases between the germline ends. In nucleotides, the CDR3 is TGTGCCAGCGGATCGTATGGCACTGAAGCTTTCTTT. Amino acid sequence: CASGSYGTEAFF.

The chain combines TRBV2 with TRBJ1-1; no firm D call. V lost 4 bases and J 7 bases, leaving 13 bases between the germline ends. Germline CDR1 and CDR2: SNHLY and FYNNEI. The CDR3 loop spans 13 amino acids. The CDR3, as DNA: TGTGCCAGCAGTGTCGCCGGAGCGGTTGAAGCTTTCTTT. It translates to CASSVAGAVEAFF. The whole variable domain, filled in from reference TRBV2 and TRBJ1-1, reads EPEVTQTPSHQVTQMGQEVILRCVPISNHLYFYWYRQILGQKVEFLVSFYNNEISEKSEIFDDQFSVERPDGSNFTLKIRSTKLEDSAMYFCASSVAGAVEAFFGQGTRLTVV.

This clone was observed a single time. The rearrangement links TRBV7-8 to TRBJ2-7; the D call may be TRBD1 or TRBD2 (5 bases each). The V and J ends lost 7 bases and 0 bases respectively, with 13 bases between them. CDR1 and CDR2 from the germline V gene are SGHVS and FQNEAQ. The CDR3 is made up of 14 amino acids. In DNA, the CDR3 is TGTGCCAGCACCCAGGGAGCAAGCTCCTACGAGCAGTACTTC. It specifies CASTQGASSYEQYF.

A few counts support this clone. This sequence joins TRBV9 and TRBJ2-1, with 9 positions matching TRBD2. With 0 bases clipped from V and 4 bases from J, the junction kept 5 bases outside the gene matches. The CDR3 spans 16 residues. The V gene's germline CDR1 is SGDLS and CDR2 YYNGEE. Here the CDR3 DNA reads TGTGCCAGCAGCGTAGGGCCTAGCGGGATTTACAATGAGCAGTTCTTC. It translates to CASSVGPSGIYNEQFF.

The CDR3 sequence: CASSHPNTDTQYF. Written as DNA, the CDR3 is TGTGCCAGCTCACACCCAAACACAGATACGCAGTATTTT. This chain joins TRBV18 and TRBJ2-3; D is ambiguous. V lost 4 bases and J lost 2, with 7 bases in between. Germline V gene sequence: CDR1 KGHSH, CDR2 LQKENI. CDR3 length: 13 residues.